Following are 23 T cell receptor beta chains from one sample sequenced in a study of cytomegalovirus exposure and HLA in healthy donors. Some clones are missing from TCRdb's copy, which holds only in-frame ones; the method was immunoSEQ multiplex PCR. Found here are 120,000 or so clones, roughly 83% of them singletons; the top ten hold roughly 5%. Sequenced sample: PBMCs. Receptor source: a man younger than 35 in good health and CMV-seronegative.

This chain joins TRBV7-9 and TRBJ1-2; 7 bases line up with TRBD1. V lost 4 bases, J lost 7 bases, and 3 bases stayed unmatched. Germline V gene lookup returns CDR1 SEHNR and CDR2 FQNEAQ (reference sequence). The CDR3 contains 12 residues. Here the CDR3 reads CASSSPGGGYTF. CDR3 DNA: TGTGCCAGCAGCTCACCAGGGGGTGGCTACACCTTC. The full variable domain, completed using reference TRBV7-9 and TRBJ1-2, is DTGVSQNPRHKITKRGQNVTFRCDPISEHNRLYWYRQTLGQGPEFLTYFQNEAQLEKSRLLSDRFSAERPKGSFSTLEIQRTEQGDSAMYLCASSSPGGGYTFGSGTRLTVV.

DNA for the CDR3: TGCGCCAGCGCCCAAACCGGGACAGGGGGCTACGAGCAGTACTTC. Residues: CASAQTGTGGYEQYF. This chain joins TRBV5-1 and TRBJ2-7, with 11 bases that match TRBD1. CDR1 and CDR2 from the germline V gene are SGHRS and YFSETQ. Unmatched junction bases numbered 9, after V lost 7 bases and J lost 3 bases. The CDR3 runs 15 residues.

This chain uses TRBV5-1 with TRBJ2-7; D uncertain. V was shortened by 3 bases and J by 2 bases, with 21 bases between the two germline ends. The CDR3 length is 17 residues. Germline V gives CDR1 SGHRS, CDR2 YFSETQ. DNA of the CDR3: TGCGCCAGCAGCTCCTCAACGCTGGCGGATAGAACCTACGAGCAGTACTTC. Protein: CASSSSTLADRTYEQYF.

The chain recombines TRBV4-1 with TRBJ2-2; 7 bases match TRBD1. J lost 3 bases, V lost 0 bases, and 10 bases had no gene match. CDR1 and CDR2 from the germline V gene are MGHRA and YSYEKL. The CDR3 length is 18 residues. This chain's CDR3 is CASSQDRSGQTYTGELFF. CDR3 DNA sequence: TGCGCCAGCAGCCAAGATCGGTCGGGACAGACCTACACCGGGGAGCTGTTTTTT.

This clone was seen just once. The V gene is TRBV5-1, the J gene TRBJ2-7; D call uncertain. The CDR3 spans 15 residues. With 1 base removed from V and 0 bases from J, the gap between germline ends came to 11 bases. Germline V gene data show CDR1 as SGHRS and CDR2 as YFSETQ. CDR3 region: CASSLRPGDSYEQYF. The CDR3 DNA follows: TGCGCCAGCAGCTTGCGGCCAGGCGACTCCTACGAGCAGTACTTC.

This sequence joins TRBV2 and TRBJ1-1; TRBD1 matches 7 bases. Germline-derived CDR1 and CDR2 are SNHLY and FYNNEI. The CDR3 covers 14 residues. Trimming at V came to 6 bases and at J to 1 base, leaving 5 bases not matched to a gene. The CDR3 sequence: CASRARGPNTEAFF. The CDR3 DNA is TGTGCCAGCAGGGCGAGGGGGCCGAACACTGAAGCTTTCTTT.

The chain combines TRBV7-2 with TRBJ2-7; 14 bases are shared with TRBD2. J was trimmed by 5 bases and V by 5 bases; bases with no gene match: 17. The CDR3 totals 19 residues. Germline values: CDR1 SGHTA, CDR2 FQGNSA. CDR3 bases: TGTGCCAGCAGCCCTCTGGGACTAGCGGGAGTCCAGTGGCCGGACGAGCAGTACTTC. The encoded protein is CASSPLGLAGVQWPDEQYF.

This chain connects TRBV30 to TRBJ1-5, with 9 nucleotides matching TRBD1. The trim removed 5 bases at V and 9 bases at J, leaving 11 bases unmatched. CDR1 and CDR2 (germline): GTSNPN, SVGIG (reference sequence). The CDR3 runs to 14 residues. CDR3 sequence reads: CAWGPGTGQGPQHF. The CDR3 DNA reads TGTGCCTGGGGCCCTGGGACGGGACAGGGGCCCCAGCATTTT. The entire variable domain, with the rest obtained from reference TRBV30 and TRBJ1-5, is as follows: SQTIHQWPATLVQPVGSPLSLECTVEGTSNPNLYWYRQAAGRGLQLLFYSVGIGQISSEVPQNLSASRPQDRQFILSSKKLLLSDSGFYLCAWGPGTGQGPQHFGDGTRLSIL.

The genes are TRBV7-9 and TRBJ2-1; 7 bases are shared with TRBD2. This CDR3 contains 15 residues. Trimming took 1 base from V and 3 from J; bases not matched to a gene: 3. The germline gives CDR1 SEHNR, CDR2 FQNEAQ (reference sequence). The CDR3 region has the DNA TGTGCCAGCAGCTTAGGGGGGAGGGACTACAATGAGCAGTTCTTC. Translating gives CASSLGGRDYNEQFF.

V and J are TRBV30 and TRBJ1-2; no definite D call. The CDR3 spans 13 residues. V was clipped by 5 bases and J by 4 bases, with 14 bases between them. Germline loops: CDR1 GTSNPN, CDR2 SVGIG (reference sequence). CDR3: CAWGTQNTYGYTF. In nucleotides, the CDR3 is TGTGCCTGGGGTACACAAAACACCTATGGCTACACCTTC.

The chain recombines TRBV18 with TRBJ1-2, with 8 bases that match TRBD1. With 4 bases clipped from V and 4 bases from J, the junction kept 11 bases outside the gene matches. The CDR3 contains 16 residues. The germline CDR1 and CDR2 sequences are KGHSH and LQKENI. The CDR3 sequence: CASSQNEGQGAYGYTF. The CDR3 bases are TGTGCCAGCTCACAAAACGAGGGGCAGGGGGCCTATGGCTACACCTTC. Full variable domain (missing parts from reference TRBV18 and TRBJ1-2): NAGVMQNPRHLVRRRGQEARLRCSPMKGHSHVYWYRQLPEEGLKFMVYLQKENIIDESGMPKERFSAEFPKEGPSILRIQQVVRGDSAAYFCASSQNEGQGAYGYTFGSGTRLTVV.

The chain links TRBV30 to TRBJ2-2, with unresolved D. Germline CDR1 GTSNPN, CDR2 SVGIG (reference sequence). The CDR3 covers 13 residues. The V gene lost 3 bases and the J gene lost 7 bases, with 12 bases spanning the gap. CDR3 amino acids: CAWRGRLRGELFF. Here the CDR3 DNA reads TGTGCCTGGAGGGGCCGGCTACGCGGGGAGCTGTTTTTT.

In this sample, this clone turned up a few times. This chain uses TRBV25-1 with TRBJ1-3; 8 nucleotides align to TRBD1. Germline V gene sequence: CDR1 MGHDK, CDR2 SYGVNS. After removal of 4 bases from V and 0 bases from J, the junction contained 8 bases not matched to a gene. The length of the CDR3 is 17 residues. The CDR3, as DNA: TGTGCCAGCAGTGGGACAGGGACCTGGAACTCTGGAAACACCATATATTTT. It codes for CASSGTGTWNSGNTIYF.

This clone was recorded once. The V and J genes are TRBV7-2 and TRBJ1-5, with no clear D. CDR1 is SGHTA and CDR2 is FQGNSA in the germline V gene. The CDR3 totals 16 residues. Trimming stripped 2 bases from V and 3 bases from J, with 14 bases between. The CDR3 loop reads CASSLIPGSYNQPQHF. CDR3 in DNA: TGTGCCAGCAGCTTAATTCCAGGTAGTTACAATCAGCCCCAGCATTTT.

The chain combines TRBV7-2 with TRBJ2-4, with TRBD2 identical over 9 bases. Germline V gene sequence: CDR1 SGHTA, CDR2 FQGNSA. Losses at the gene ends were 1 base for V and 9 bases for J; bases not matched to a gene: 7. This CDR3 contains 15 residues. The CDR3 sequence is CASSLGSGGRGIQYF. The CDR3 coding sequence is TGTGCCAGCAGCTTAGGGTCTGGCGGGAGGGGCATTCAGTACTTC.

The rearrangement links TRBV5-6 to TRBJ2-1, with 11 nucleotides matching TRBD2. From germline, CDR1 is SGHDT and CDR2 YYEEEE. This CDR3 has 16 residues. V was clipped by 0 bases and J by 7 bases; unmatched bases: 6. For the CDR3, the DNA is TGTGCCAGCAGCTTGGTCCCCCGGACTAGCGGGAATGAGCAGTTCTTC. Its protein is CASSLVPRTSGNEQFF.

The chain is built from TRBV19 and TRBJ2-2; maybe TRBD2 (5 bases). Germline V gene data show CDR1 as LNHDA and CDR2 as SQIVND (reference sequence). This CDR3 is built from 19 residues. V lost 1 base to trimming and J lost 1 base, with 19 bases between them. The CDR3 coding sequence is TGTGCCAGTAGTATAGCCCCCCGCAGGCTAGGAGGGAACACCGGGGAGCTGTTTTTT. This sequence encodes CASSIAPRRLGGNTGELFF.

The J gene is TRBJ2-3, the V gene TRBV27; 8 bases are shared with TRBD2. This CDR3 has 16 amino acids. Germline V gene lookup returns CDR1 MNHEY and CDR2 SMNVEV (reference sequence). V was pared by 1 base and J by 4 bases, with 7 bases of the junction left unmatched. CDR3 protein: CASSLLGGRLSDTQYF. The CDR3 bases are TGTGCCAGCAGTTTATTGGGCGGGAGGTTATCAGATACGCAGTATTTT.

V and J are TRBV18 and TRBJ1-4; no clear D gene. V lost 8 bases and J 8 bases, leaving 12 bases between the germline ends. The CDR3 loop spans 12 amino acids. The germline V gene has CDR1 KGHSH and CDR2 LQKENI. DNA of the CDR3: TGTGCCAGCGGCCTCCGGGAGGAAAAACTGTTTTTT. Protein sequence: CASGLREEKLFF.

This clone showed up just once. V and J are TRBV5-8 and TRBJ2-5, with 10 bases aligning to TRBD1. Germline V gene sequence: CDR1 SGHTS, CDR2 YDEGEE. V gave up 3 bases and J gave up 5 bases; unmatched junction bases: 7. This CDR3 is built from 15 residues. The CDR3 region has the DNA TGTGCCAGCAGCTCGGGACAGGGGTCGGGGGAGACCCAGTACTTC. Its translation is CASSSGQGSGETQYF.

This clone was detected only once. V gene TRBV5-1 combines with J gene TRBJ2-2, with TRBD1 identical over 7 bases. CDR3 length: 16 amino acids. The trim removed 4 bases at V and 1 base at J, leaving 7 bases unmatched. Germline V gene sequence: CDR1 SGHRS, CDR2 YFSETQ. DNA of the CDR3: TGCGCCAGCAGCACCAGGACAGGACAGAACACCGGGGAGCTGTTTTTT. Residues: CASSTRTGQNTGELFF. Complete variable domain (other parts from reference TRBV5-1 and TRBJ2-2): KAGVTQTPRYLIKTRGQQVTLSCSPISGHRSVSWYQQTPGQGLQFLFEYFSETQRNKGNFPGRFSGRQFSNSRSEMNVSTLELGDSALYLCASSTRTGQNTGELFFGEGSRLTVL.

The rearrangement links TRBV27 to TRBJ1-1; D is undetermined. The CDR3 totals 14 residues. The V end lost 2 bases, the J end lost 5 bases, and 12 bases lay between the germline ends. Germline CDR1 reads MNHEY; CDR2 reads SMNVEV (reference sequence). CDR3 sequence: CASSLEGGRTEAFF. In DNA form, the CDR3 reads TGTGCCAGCAGTTTAGAGGGAGGACGGACTGAAGCTTTCTTT.

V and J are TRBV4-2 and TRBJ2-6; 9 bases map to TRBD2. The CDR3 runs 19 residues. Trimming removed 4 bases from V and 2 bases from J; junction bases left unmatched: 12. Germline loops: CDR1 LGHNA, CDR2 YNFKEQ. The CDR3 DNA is TGTGCCAGCAGCCCCTTGTTGGGCGGGGGGGCCGCTGGGGCCAACGTCCTGACTTTC. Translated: CASSPLLGGGAAGANVLTF.